This T cell receptor (beta chain) was captured in a study of PD-1 blockade in classical Hodgkin lymphoma. Study-level findings and limits: Compared with healthy donors, newly diagnosed patients reportedly showed lower baseline TCR diversity.

The germline V gene has CDR1 LNHDA and CDR2 SQIVND (reference sequence). The CDR3 is 14 amino acids. Deletions cut 3 bases from V and 2 bases from J, with 10 bases between. Some clones are missing from TCRdb's copy, which holds only in-frame ones; the method was immunoSEQ multiplex PCR. The table includes under 20,000 clones, about 92% detected once. Sample time point: newly diagnosed, previously untreated cHL patient sample. Using magnetic negative selection, the CD4+ T cells were separated out of thawed PBMCs. Newly diagnosed, untreated classical Hodgkin lymphoma PBMCs provided comparison. In regard to this clone: Its antigen is undetermined.

Sequenced: CD4+ T cells from blood. This TCR was sampled from a human donor with classical Hodgkin lymphoma. The chain recombines TRBV19 with TRBJ2-5; TRBD2 is a possible D gene (5 bases). The CDR3, as DNA: TGTGCCAGTAGTATCCGTCTAGCTCAAGAGACCCAGTACTTC. It encodes CASSIRLAQETQYF.